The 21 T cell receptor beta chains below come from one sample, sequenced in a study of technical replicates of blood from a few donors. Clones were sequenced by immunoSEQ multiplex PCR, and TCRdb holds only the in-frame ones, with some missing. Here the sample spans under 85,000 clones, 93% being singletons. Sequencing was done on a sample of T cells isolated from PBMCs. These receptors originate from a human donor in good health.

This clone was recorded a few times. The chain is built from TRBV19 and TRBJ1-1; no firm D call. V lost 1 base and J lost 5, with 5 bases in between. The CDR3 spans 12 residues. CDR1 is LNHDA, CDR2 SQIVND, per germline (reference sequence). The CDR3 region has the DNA TGTGCCAGTAGTATAGGCCAGACTGAAGCTTTCTTT. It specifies CASSIGQTEAFF. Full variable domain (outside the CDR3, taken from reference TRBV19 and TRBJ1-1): DGGITQSPKYLFRKEGQNVTLSCEQNLNHDAMYWYRQDPGQGLRLIYYSQIVNDFQKGDIAEGYSVSREKKESFPLTVTSAQKNPTAFYLCASSIGQTEAFFGQGTRLTVV.

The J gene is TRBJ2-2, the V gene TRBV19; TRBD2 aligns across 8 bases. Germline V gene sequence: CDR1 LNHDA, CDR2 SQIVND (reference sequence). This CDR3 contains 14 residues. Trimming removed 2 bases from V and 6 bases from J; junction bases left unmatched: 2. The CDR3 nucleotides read TGTGCCAGTAGTATACCCGGGGGGGCCGGGGAGCTGTTTTTT. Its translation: CASSIPGGAGELFF.

The CDR3 coding sequence is TGTGCCATCAGTGAGGGAATAGCGGGCCCAGGGACCCAGTACTTC. Amino acid sequence: CAISEGIAGPGTQYF. The chain joins TRBV10-3 to TRBJ2-5; TRBD2 agrees at 7 bases. Trimming took 2 bases from V and 7 from J; bases not matched to a gene: 10. Per germline, CDR1 ENHRY and CDR2 SYGVKD. This CDR3 is built from 15 residues.

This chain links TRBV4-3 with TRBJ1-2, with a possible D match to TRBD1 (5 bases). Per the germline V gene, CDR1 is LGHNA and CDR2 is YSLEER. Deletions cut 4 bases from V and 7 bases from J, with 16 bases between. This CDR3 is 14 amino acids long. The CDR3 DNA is TGCGCCAGCAGCCTTTGGGACTCACGGGGTGGCTACACCTTC. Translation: CASSLWDSRGGYTF.

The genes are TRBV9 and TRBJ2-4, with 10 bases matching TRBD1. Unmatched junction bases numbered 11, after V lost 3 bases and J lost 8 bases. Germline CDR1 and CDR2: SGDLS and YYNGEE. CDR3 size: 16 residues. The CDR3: CASSAGEGQGIYIQYF. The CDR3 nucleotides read TGTGCCAGCAGCGCCGGGGAGGGACAGGGGATATACATTCAGTACTTC.

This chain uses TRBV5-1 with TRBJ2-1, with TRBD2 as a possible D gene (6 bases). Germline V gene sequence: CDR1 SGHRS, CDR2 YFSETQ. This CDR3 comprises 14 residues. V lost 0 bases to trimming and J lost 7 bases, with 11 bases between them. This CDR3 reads CASSLAGGSNEQFF. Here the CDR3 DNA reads TGCGCCAGCAGCTTGGCCGGGGGTAGTAATGAGCAGTTCTTC.

The CDR3 sequence is CASSVSRGHGAYEQFF. The CDR3 DNA reads TGTGCCAGCAGCGTATCCCGAGGTCACGGAGCCTATGAGCAGTTCTTC. This sequence joins TRBV9 and TRBJ2-1; D uncertain. V was cut by 1 base and J by 8 bases, with 19 bases left in between. The V gene's germline CDR1 is SGDLS and CDR2 YYNGEE. This CDR3 spans 16 amino acids.

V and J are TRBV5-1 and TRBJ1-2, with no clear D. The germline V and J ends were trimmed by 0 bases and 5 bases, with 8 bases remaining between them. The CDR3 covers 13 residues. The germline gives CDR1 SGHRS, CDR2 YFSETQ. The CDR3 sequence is CASSLGGNYGYTF. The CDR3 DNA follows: TGCGCCAGCAGCTTGGGAGGGAATTATGGCTACACCTTC.

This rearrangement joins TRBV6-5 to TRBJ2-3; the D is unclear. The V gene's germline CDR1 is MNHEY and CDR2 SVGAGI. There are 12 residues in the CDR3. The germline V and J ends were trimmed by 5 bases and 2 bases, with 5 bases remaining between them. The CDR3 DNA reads TGTGCCAGCAGTCAAAACACAGATACGCAGTATTTT. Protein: CASSQNTDTQYF.

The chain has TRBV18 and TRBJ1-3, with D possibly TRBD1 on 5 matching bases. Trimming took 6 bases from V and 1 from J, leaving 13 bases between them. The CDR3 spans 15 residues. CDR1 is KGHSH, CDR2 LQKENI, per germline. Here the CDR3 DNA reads TGTGCCAGCTCGGAACTCCAGGGATCTGGAAACACCATATATTTT. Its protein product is CASSELQGSGNTIYF.

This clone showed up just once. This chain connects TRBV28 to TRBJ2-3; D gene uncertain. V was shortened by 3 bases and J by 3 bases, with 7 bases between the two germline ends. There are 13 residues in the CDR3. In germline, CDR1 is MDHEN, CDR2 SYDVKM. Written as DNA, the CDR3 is TGTGCCAGCAGTTTGATTACAACAGATACGCAGTATTTT. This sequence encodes CASSLITTDTQYF.

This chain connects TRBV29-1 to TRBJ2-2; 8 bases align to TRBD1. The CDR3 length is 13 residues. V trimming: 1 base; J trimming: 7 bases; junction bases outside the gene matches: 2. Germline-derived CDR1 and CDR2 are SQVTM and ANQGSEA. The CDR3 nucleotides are TGCAGCGTTGAAGGACAGGGGAACGGGGAGCTGTTTTTT. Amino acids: CSVEGQGNGELFF.

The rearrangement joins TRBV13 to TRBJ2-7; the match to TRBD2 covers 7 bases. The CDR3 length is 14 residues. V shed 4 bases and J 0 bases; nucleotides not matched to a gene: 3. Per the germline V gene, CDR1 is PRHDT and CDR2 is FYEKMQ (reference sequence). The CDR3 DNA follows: TGTGCCAGCAGCTACCAGCGGGACTCCTACGAGCAGTACTTC. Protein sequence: CASSYQRDSYEQYF.

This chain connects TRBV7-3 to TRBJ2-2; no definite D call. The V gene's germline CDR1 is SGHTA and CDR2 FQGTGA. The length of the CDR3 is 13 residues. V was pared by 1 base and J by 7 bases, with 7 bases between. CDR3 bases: TGTGCCAGCAGCTTAAGTCTCGGCGGGGAGCTGTTTTTT. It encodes CASSLSLGGELFF.

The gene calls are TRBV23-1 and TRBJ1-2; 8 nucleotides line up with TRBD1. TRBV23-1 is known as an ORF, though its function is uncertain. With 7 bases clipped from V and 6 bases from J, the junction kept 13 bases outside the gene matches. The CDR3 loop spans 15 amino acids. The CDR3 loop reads CASILLRAGGNGYTF. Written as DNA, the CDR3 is TGCGCCAGCATCCTCCTACGGGCAGGGGGCAATGGCTACACCTTC.

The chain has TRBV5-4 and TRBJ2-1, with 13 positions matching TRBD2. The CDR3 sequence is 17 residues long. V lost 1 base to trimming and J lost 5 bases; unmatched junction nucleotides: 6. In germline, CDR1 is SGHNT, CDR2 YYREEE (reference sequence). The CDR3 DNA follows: TGTGCCAGCAGCTTGCAGGGACTAGCGGGACCTCACAATGAGCAGTTCTTC. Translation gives CASSLQGLAGPHNEQFF.

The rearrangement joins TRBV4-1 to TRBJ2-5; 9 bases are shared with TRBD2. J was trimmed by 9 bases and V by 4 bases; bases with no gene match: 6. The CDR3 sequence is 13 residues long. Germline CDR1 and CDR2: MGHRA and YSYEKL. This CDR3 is CASSRGLAPPQYF. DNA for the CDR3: TGCGCCAGCAGCCGAGGACTAGCGCCTCCCCAGTACTTC.

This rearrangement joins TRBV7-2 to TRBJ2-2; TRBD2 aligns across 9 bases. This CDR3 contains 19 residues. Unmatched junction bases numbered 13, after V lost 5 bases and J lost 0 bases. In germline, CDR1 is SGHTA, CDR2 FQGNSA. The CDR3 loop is CASSPRTSVLLANTGELFF. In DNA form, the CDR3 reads TGTGCCAGCAGCCCAAGGACTAGCGTCCTGCTCGCGAACACCGGGGAGCTGTTTTTT.

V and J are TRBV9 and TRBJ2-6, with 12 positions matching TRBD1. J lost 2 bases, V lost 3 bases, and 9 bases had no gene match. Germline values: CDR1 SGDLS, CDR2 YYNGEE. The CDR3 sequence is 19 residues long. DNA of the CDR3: TGTGCCAGCAGCGATTATTCCGGGACAGGGGGCCCTGGGGCCAACGTCCTGACTTTC. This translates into CASSDYSGTGGPGANVLTF.

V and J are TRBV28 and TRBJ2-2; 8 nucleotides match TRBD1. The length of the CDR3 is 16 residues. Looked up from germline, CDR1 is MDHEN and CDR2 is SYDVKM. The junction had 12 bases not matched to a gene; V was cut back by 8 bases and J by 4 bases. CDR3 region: CASRYTGTGFTGELFF. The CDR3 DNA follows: TGTGCCAGCCGATATACGGGGACAGGCTTCACCGGGGAGCTGTTTTTT.

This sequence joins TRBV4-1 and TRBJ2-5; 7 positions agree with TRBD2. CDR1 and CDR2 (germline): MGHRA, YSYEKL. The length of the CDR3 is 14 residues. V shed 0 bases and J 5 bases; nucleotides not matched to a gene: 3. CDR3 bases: TGCGCCAGCAGCCAAGAGCGGGAGAGGGAGACCCAGTACTTC. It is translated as CASSQERERETQYF.